The 21 T cell receptor beta chains below come from one sample, sequenced in a study of blood T cell repertoires in COVID-19. Profiled with immunoSEQ multiplex PCR; TCRdb holds only in-frame clones, not every one. The sample records about 330,000 clones, roughly 90% being singletons. The sequenced sample was PBMCs or T cells enriched from blood (not recorded which). The receptor set was obtained from a woman aged 25 to 39 who had recovered from COVID-19.

The V call is TRBV19, the J call TRBJ1-2; TRBD1 matches 8 bases. Germline lookup yields CDR1 LNHDA and CDR2 SQIVND (reference sequence). V lost 3 bases to trimming and J lost 2 bases; unmatched junction nucleotides: 5. CDR3 length equals 15 residues. In nucleotides, the CDR3 is TGTGCCAGTAGTATGAGGACAGGGAGGAACTATGGCTACACCTTC. Translating gives CASSMRTGRNYGYTF.

The chain employs TRBV14 and TRBJ2-4; 9 bases are a match to TRBD1. Germline V gives CDR1 SGHDN, CDR2 FVKESK. The V and J ends lost 4 bases and 15 bases, in that order; junction bases with no gene match: 7. The CDR3 is made up of 12 amino acids. Written as DNA, the CDR3 is TGTGCCAGCAGCCTAACAGGGGGCCGGGCGTACTTC. Its protein product is CASSLTGGRAYF.

The chain couples TRBV18 to TRBJ2-1; 7 positions agree with TRBD1. With V trimmed by 3 bases and J by 5 bases, 13 bases remained unmatched. The germline V gene has CDR1 KGHSH and CDR2 LQKENI. This CDR3 has 17 residues. CDR3 amino acids: CASSPAGGSSSDNEQFF. The DNA for the CDR3 is TGTGCCAGCTCACCCGCAGGGGGTTCCTCATCTGACAATGAGCAGTTCTTC.

The CDR3 reads CASSVEAQGTGELFF. CDR3 DNA: TGTGCCAGCAGCGTAGAGGCCCAGGGTACCGGGGAGCTGTTTTTT. The V call is TRBV9, the J call TRBJ2-2; D may be TRBD1 (5 bases). Germline V gene lookup returns CDR1 SGDLS and CDR2 YYNGEE. V shed 0 bases and J shed 5 bases, with 11 bases lying between them. The CDR3 has 15 amino acids.

This clone was seen a single time. This sequence joins TRBV11-2 and TRBJ2-7; 10 bases are a match to TRBD2. The CDR3 runs to 15 residues. With 8 bases clipped from V and 0 bases from J, the junction kept 7 bases outside the gene matches. Germline V CDR1 and CDR2: SGHAT, FQNNGV. The CDR3 is CASLKIAGGSYEQYF. Written as DNA, the CDR3 is TGTGCCAGCCTCAAAATAGCGGGAGGCTCCTACGAGCAGTACTTC.

This clone is a singleton in its sample. CDR3 in DNA: TGTGCCAGCAGTCCGCGGACAGGGATCGGGCAGCCCCAGCATTTT. This codes for CASSPRTGIGQPQHF. The chain uses TRBV6-2 or TRBV6-3 and TRBJ1-5; TRBD1 matches at 8 bases. This CDR3 spans 15 amino acids. CDR1 and CDR2 from the germline V gene are MNHEY and SVGEGT. Trimming cost V 5 bases and J 7 bases; bases outside gene matches: 10.

This chain connects TRBV5-5 to TRBJ1-2; D is unresolved. Germline CDR1 reads SGHKS; CDR2 reads YYEKEE (reference sequence). This CDR3 is 12 amino acids long. V gave up 4 bases and J gave up 12 bases, with 16 bases separating them. As DNA, the CDR3 is TGTGCCAGCAGCCCAATGCCGGGAATCGACACCTTC. This sequence encodes CASSPMPGIDTF.

The chain carries TRBV9 and TRBJ1-5; the D gene is possibly TRBD1 (5 bases). Germline-derived CDR1 and CDR2 are SGDLS and YYNGEE. The length of the CDR3 is 15 residues. The V and J ends lost 0 bases and 3 bases respectively, with 10 bases between them. CDR3 residues: CASSVGGGVNQPQHF. As DNA, the CDR3 is TGTGCCAGCAGCGTAGGAGGAGGGGTCAATCAGCCCCAGCATTTT. Filled out from reference TRBV9 and TRBJ1-5, the complete variable domain reads DSGVTQTPKHLITATGQRVTLRCSPRSGDLSVYWYQQSLDQGLQFLIQYYNGEERAKGNILERFSAQQFPDLHSELNLSSLELGDSALYFCASSVGGGVNQPQHFGDGTRLSIL.

The gene calls are TRBV2 and TRBJ1-5; 9 bases are shared with TRBD1. After removal of 6 bases from V and 3 bases from J, the junction contained 6 bases not matched to a gene. This CDR3 comprises 15 residues. Germline V CDR1 and CDR2: SNHLY, FYNNEI. The DNA of the CDR3 is TGTGCCAGCAGACAAAGGACAGGGGACAATCAGCCCCAGCATTTT. Translated, it gives CASRQRTGDNQPQHF.

The CDR3 DNA is TGTGCCAGCAGTCCGGGACTAGCGGCAGCGGGCGGAGAGACCCAGTACTTC. Translating gives CASSPGLAAAGGETQYF. This chain uses TRBV28 with TRBJ2-5; TRBD2 aligns across 11 bases. CDR1 MDHEN and CDR2 SYDVKM come from the germline V gene. The V segment lost 5 bases and the J segment 4 bases; nucleotides outside the gene matches: 12. The CDR3 extends over 17 amino acids. The full variable domain, rest sourced from reference TRBV28 and TRBJ2-5, is DVKVTQSSRYLVKRTGEKVFLECVQDMDHENMFWYRQDPGLGLRLIYFSYDVKMKEKGDIPEGYSVSREKKERFSLILESASTNQTSMYLCASSPGLAAAGGETQYFGPGTRLLVL.

The chain links TRBV3-1 (or the pseudogene TRBV3-2) to TRBJ1-1; D not certain. Germline-derived CDR1 and CDR2 are LGHDT and YNNKEL (reference sequence). The CDR3 runs 16 residues. Trimming shortened V by 1 base and J by 3 bases, and 15 bases separated the two germline ends. The CDR3 here is CASSQGIRGLHTEAFF. CDR3 sequence (DNA): TGTGCCAGCAGCCAAGGGATTCGGGGTTTGCACACTGAAGCTTTCTTT.

A single count supports this clone. This chain links TRBV11-3 with TRBJ2-2; the match to TRBD1 covers 8 bases. V trimming: 5 bases; J trimming: 4 bases; junction bases outside the gene matches: 3. This CDR3 has 14 amino acids. The germline CDR1 and CDR2 sequences are SGHNT and YENEEA. CDR3 sequence: CASSRTGSTGELFF. The DNA for the CDR3 is TGTGCCAGCAGCAGGACAGGGAGCACCGGGGAGCTGTTTTTT.

This sequence joins TRBV6-5 and TRBJ1-4; tentatively, D is TRBD1 (5 bases). The CDR3 is 12 amino acids. The V gene's germline CDR1 is MNHEY and CDR2 SVGAGI. V was cut by 5 bases and J by 10 bases, with 11 bases left in between. CDR3 DNA sequence: TGTGCCAGCAGTCAACGGGACTCAAAACTGTTTTTT. Its protein is CASSQRDSKLFF.

This chain uses TRBV28 with TRBJ2-1, with D maybe TRBD2 (6 bases). The V and J ends lost 6 bases and 12 bases respectively, with 21 bases between them. Germline V gene data show CDR1 as MDHEN and CDR2 as SYDVKM. The CDR3 is made up of 14 amino acids. In DNA, the CDR3 is TGTGCCAGCAGCCGGGGCGGCCAACCCGGGGGGCAGTTCTTC. Translated: CASSRGGQPGGQFF. Full variable domain (remainder filled in from reference TRBV28 and TRBJ2-1): DVKVTQSSRYLVKRTGEKVFLECVQDMDHENMFWYRQDPGLGLRLIYFSYDVKMKEKGDIPEGYSVSREKKERFSLILESASTNQTSMYLCASSRGGQPGGQFFGPGTRLTVL.

This clone has a single count. The chain recombines TRBV2 with TRBJ2-1, with 8 positions matching TRBD1. V shed 6 bases, J shed 8 bases, and the junction held 9 bases outside the gene matches. Germline V gene lookup returns CDR1 SNHLY and CDR2 FYNNEI. The length of the CDR3 is 14 residues. CDR3 DNA: TGTGCCAGCAGACGACAGGGGACGGTAGATGAGCAGTTCTTC. Translated: CASRRQGTVDEQFF.

The chain joins TRBV27 to TRBJ1-6, with 7 bases matching TRBD1. V dropped 1 base and J dropped 13; count of bases not matched to a gene: 7. The CDR3 spans 14 residues. Germline lookup yields CDR1 MNHEY and CDR2 SMNVEV (reference sequence). The CDR3 nucleotides are TGTGCCAGCAGTTTATTCGGGCAGGGGGACCCCCTCCACTTT. It encodes CASSLFGQGDPLHF.

The chain joins TRBV10-3 to TRBJ1-6; D gene uncertain. Germline V gene lookup returns CDR1 ENHRY and CDR2 SYGVKD. Trimming pared 3 bases from V and 5 bases from J, leaving 17 bases between. This CDR3 is 17 amino acids long. CDR3 sequence (DNA): TGTGCCATCAGTGAATCCCTATCGAGGACTAATAATTCACCCCTCCACTTT. Residues: CAISESLSRTNNSPLHF.

The chain joins TRBV11-2 to TRBJ2-7; D call uncertain. V lost 5 bases and J lost 7, with 12 bases in between. The CDR3 sequence is 12 residues long. CDR1 and CDR2 (germline): SGHAT, FQNNGV. The CDR3 is CASSPPFGEQYF. The CDR3 nucleotides read TGTGCCAGCAGCCCTCCGTTCGGGGAGCAGTACTTC.

V gene TRBV6-5 combines with J gene TRBJ1-2; no clear D. Germline CDR1 and CDR2: MNHEY and SVGAGI. Trimming removed 0 bases at V and 7 bases at J, with 12 bases between. The CDR3 covers 14 residues. The CDR3 here is CASSYSRGTFGYTF. CDR3 sequence (DNA): TGTGCCAGCAGTTACTCCCGTGGCACCTTTGGCTACACCTTC.

The chain couples TRBV5-1 to TRBJ1-2, with D possibly TRBD1 on 6 matching bases. This CDR3 is built from 13 residues. Trimming stripped 3 bases from V and 7 bases from J, with 13 bases between. The germline CDR1 and CDR2 sequences are SGHRS and YFSETQ. The DNA for the CDR3 is TGCGCCAGCAGCTATACAGGGTTTAGTGGCTACACCTTC. As protein: CASSYTGFSGYTF.

The rearrangement uses TRBV11-3 and TRBJ2-1; D remains ambiguous. V was clipped by 4 bases and J by 6 bases, with 10 bases between them. The germline V gene encodes CDR1 SGHNT and CDR2 YENEEA. The CDR3 contains 13 residues. The CDR3 coding sequence is TGTGCCAGCAGCTCTCCGACTGGCAATGAGCAGTTCTTC. Its translation is CASSSPTGNEQFF.